One and the same sample provided the 28 T cell receptor beta chains below, sequenced in a study of T-cell memory formation after mild COVID-19. One entry per CDR3 protein, called by TCRdb with MiXCR from the 5' RACE reads. In the table there are about 190,000 distinct CDR3 sequences, approximately 20% of which are singletons. The sequenced material came from PBMCs or a T cell subset sorted from them (not recorded which). These receptors were obtained from an adult woman who had mild COVID-19 (a few samples of this study predate the infection). Cell type and time point are not known.

J is TRBJ1-1 and V is TRBV4-1, with 10 nucleotides matching TRBD1. Unmatched junction bases numbered 5, after V lost 3 bases and J lost 7 bases. This CDR3 spans 14 amino acids. In germline, CDR1 is MGHRA, CDR2 YSYEKL. CDR3 loop: CASSQGQGLVEAFF. The DNA of the CDR3 is TGCGCCAGCAGCCAGGGACAGGGGCTAGTTGAAGCTTTCTTT.

The V and J genes are TRBV20-1 and TRBJ1-5, with no clear D. V lost 6 bases to trimming and J lost 2 bases, with 8 bases between them. The CDR3 runs 12 residues. Germline V gives CDR1 DFQATT, CDR2 SNEGSKA (reference sequence). The chain's CDR3 is CSAAPRNQPQHF. DNA of the CDR3: TGCAGTGCCGCCCCCCGCAATCAGCCCCAGCATTTT.

This clonotype was counted many times. The chain joins TRBV4-2 to TRBJ2-7, with 7 positions matching TRBD1. The CDR3 loop spans 14 amino acids. CDR1 is LGHNA, CDR2 YNFKEQ, per germline. V trimming: 0 bases; J trimming: 3 bases; junction bases outside the gene matches: 2. The CDR3 sequence: CASSQDRQGYEQYF. The CDR3 bases are TGTGCCAGCAGCCAAGACCGACAGGGCTACGAGCAGTACTTC.

The chain is built from TRBV19 and TRBJ1-6; perhaps TRBD1 as D (5 bases). V gave up 3 bases and J gave up 5 bases, with 17 bases separating them. The CDR3 runs 17 residues. In germline, CDR1 is LNHDA, CDR2 SQIVND (reference sequence). The CDR3 reads CASSMASRGRNNSPLHF. The CDR3 DNA follows: TGTGCCAGTAGTATGGCTAGCCGGGGGAGGAATAATTCACCCCTCCACTTT. Full variable domain (outside the CDR3, taken from reference TRBV19 and TRBJ1-6): DGGITQSPKYLFRKEGQNVTLSCEQNLNHDAMYWYRQDPGQGLRLIYYSQIVNDFQKGDIAEGYSVSREKKESFPLTVTSAQKNPTAFYLCASSMASRGRNNSPLHFGNGTRLTVT.

This clonotype was detected a few times. The genes are TRBV27 and TRBJ1-6, with TRBD1 matching over 8 bases. This CDR3 has 16 amino acids. The germline gives CDR1 MNHEY, CDR2 SMNVEV (reference sequence). V shed 4 bases, J shed 3 bases, and the junction held 5 bases outside the gene matches. The CDR3 DNA follows: TGTGCCAGCAGTTCCCTCGGGACAGGCTATAATTCACCCCTCCACTTT. The encoded protein is CASSSLGTGYNSPLHF.

The table lists this clonotype with a few counts. This chain links TRBV5-1 with TRBJ2-3; the D gene is possibly TRBD1 (5 bases). From germline, CDR1 is SGHRS and CDR2 YFSETQ. This CDR3 contains 15 residues. Trimming took off 2 bases at V and 0 bases at J, with 10 bases between the two ends. The CDR3 nucleotides read TGCGCCAGCAGCTTTGGGGCAGCTAGCACAGATACGCAGTATTTT. Translating gives CASSFGAASTDTQYF.

V usage is TRBV5-1 and J usage is TRBJ1-1; perhaps TRBD1 as D (5 bases). Trimming removed 0 bases from V and 7 bases from J, with 16 bases in between. The germline V gene has CDR1 SGHRS and CDR2 YFSETQ. The CDR3 loop spans 15 amino acids. CDR3 bases: TGCGCCAGCAGCTTGGCCGCCGGTGGGGGTGTTGAAGCTTTCTTT. This gives the protein CASSLAAGGGVEAFF.

This clonotype was counted a few times. The chain carries TRBV20-1 and TRBJ2-7, with D perhaps TRBD2 (6 bases). Per germline, CDR1 DFQATT and CDR2 SNEGSKA (reference sequence). Trimming pared 6 bases from V and 6 bases from J, leaving 18 bases between. The CDR3 totals 13 residues. As DNA, the CDR3 is TGCAGTGCACGGCCTAGCGCGTTCCCCGAGCAGTACTTC. It is translated as CSARPSAFPEQYF.

This chain joins TRBV5-1 and TRBJ1-4; no reliable D call. The V gene lost 0 bases and the J gene lost 7 bases, with 10 bases spanning the gap. CDR1 and CDR2 (germline): SGHRS, YFSETQ. This CDR3 has 14 residues. CDR3: CASSLAGRAEKLFF. For the CDR3, the DNA is TGCGCCAGCAGCTTGGCTGGGAGGGCTGAAAAACTGTTTTTT.

This clonotype has only a few counts. V gene TRBV11-2 combines with J gene TRBJ2-7; D unresolved. V lost 4 bases and J 2 bases, leaving 9 bases between the germline ends. The length of the CDR3 is 13 residues. In germline, CDR1 is SGHAT, CDR2 FQNNGV. The CDR3 region is CASSSPDAYEQYF. Here the CDR3 DNA reads TGTGCCAGCAGCTCCCCTGATGCCTACGAGCAGTACTTC.

The chain is built from TRBV5-1 and TRBJ1-1; D is undetermined. Deletions cut 1 base from V and 0 bases from J, with 10 bases between. The germline gives CDR1 SGHRS, CDR2 YFSETQ. The CDR3 extends over 15 amino acids. The CDR3 nucleotides are TGCGCCAGCAGCTTGCGTCAGGCCTTGAACACTGAAGCTTTCTTT. Translated, it gives CASSLRQALNTEAFF.

The J gene is TRBJ2-7, the V gene TRBV6-5; 12 positions agree with TRBD2. The CDR3 has 16 amino acids. The V segment lost 8 bases and the J segment 3 bases; nucleotides outside the gene matches: 11. The germline CDR1 and CDR2 sequences are MNHEY and SVGAGI. CDR3 sequence: CASQGLAGKQLYEQYF. Here the CDR3 DNA reads TGTGCCAGCCAGGGACTAGCGGGTAAACAGCTCTACGAGCAGTACTTC.

The chain combines TRBV20-1 with TRBJ2-7; 7 bases agree with TRBD1. J was trimmed by 3 bases and V by 0 bases; bases with no gene match: 5. Germline V gives CDR1 DFQATT, CDR2 SNEGSKA (reference sequence). This CDR3 has 14 amino acids. CDR3 coding DNA: TGCAGTGCTAGAGATCGGGACAGACTCTACGAGCAGTACTTC. Amino acid sequence: CSARDRDRLYEQYF.

This chain connects TRBV9 to TRBJ2-6; D gene uncertain. V lost 5 bases and J 1 base, leaving 7 bases between the germline ends. The CDR3 extends over 14 amino acids. Germline V gives CDR1 SGDLS, CDR2 YYNGEE. The CDR3 is CASSAPSGANVLTF. DNA for the CDR3: TGTGCCAGCAGTGCCCCATCTGGGGCCAACGTCCTGACTTTC.

This clonotype came up a few times. The gene calls are TRBV20-1 and TRBJ2-5; D gene uncertain. Looked up from germline, CDR1 is DFQATT and CDR2 is SNEGSKA (reference sequence). Deletions cut 0 bases from V and 5 bases from J, with 16 bases between. This CDR3 is built from 15 residues. The CDR3 DNA sequence: TGCAGTGCTAGAGACCCAAAGGTGAAATTGGAGACCCAGTACTTC. Translating it yields CSARDPKVKLETQYF.

Written as DNA, the CDR3 is TGCAGTGCTAGAGTTGGGCTCTTCGGCCCCGACGGTATCGGAGCTACTAACTATGGCTACACCTTC. Its translation: CSARVGLFGPDGIGATNYGYTF. The rearrangement joins TRBV20-1 to TRBJ1-2; no reliable D call. Looked up from germline, CDR1 is DFQATT and CDR2 is SNEGSKA (reference sequence). The V and J ends lost 1 base and 0 bases respectively, with 33 bases between them. This CDR3 is built from 22 residues.

J is TRBJ1-2 and V is TRBV3-1, with TRBD1 matching over 7 bases. J lost 4 bases, V lost 1 base, and 6 bases had no gene match. The CDR3 runs to 15 residues. The germline V gene has CDR1 LGHDT and CDR2 YNNKEL (reference sequence). CDR3 protein: CASSQVSTGSYGYTF. The CDR3 DNA reads as TGTGCCAGCAGCCAAGTTTCGACAGGGAGCTATGGCTACACCTTC.

The chain uses TRBV5-1 and TRBJ1-2; the D gene is possibly TRBD1 (6 bases). The germline CDR1 and CDR2 sequences are SGHRS and YFSETQ. Trimming shortened V by 0 bases and J by 8 bases, and 14 bases separated the two germline ends. This CDR3 has 14 amino acids. The chain's CDR3 is CASSLAYRAEGYTF. The CDR3, as DNA: TGCGCCAGCAGCTTGGCCTACAGGGCGGAGGGCTACACCTTC.

This clonotype was counted only a few times. The rearrangement joins TRBV3-1 to TRBJ2-7; TRBD1 agrees at 12 bases. This CDR3 has 15 amino acids. Germline assignment: CDR1 LGHDT and CDR2 YNNKEL (reference sequence). Trimming removed 4 bases from V and 2 bases from J; junction bases left unmatched: 3. CDR3 coding DNA: TGTGCCAGCAGCCCGGGGACAGGGGGCACCTACGAGCAGTACTTC. Translating gives CASSPGTGGTYEQYF.

This clonotype was seen a few times. V is TRBV5-1 and J is TRBJ2-2; TRBD1 agrees at 9 bases. Losses at the gene ends were 4 bases for V and 5 bases for J; bases not matched to a gene: 9. This CDR3 contains 16 residues. Germline values: CDR1 SGHRS, CDR2 YFSETQ. This CDR3 is CASSPGGQGWTGELFF. Written as DNA, the CDR3 is TGCGCCAGCAGCCCGGGTGGACAGGGGTGGACCGGGGAGCTGTTTTTT. The full variable domain, in which reference TRBV5-1 and TRBJ2-2 provide the parts outside the CDR3, is KAGVTQTPRYLIKTRGQQVTLSCSPISGHRSVSWYQQTPGQGLQFLFEYFSETQRNKGNFPGRFSGRQFSNSRSEMNVSTLELGDSALYLCASSPGGQGWTGELFFGEGSRLTVL.

The chain combines TRBV27 with TRBJ2-7; 7 bases map to TRBD1. Germline CDR1 MNHEY, CDR2 SMNVEV (reference sequence). J was trimmed by 2 bases and V by 8 bases; bases with no gene match: 12. This CDR3 region has 15 residues. For the CDR3, the DNA is TGTGCCAGCTCCCGAGGGACAGATCCCCCCTACGAGCAGTACTTC. Amino acids: CASSRGTDPPYEQYF.

V is TRBV24-1 and J is TRBJ2-7; 10 bases match TRBD2. The CDR3 covers 16 residues. Germline-derived CDR1 and CDR2 are KGHDR and SFDVKD. V dropped 4 bases and J dropped 0; count of bases not matched to a gene: 5. This chain's CDR3 is CATSESGTSASYEQYF. The CDR3 region has the DNA TGTGCCACCAGTGAATCCGGGACTAGCGCCTCCTACGAGCAGTACTTC.

This clonotype was counted a single time. The V call is TRBV27, the J call TRBJ2-1, with a tentative D call TRBD2 (7 bases). The CDR3 runs to 16 residues. V was clipped by 3 bases and J by 10 bases, with 22 bases between them. In germline, CDR1 is MNHEY, CDR2 SMNVEV (reference sequence). CDR3 sequence (DNA): TGTGCCAGCAGTTTTCTTGTTAGCGGTAGGGGGGGGGAGCAGTTCTTC. Residues: CASSFLVSGRGGEQFF.

The chain couples TRBV6-2 or TRBV6-3 to TRBJ2-1, with 9 bases matching TRBD2. Germline loops: CDR1 MNHEY, CDR2 SVGEGT. The CDR3 runs 15 residues. J was trimmed by 7 bases and V by 6 bases; bases with no gene match: 10. CDR3 loop: CASRRSGRRGNEQFF. For the CDR3, the DNA is TGTGCCAGCAGGCGCAGCGGGAGGAGAGGGAATGAGCAGTTCTTC.

This chain connects TRBV6-1 to TRBJ2-7; TRBD1 or TRBD2 may be the D gene (6 bases each). CDR3 size: 13 residues. Trimming cost V 7 bases and J 4 bases, with 14 bases left between them. Germline V gene sequence: CDR1 MNHNS, CDR2 SASEGT. In DNA, the CDR3 is TGTGCCAGCAAGAGAACAGGGACTTACGAGCAGTACTTC. It translates to CASKRTGTYEQYF.

This clonotype was counted ten times or more. The chain is built from TRBV20-1 and TRBJ2-7; 9 nucleotides line up with TRBD1. Germline CDR1 DFQATT, CDR2 SNEGSKA (reference sequence). The CDR3 has 13 amino acids. Trimming removed 1 base from V and 6 bases from J; junction bases left unmatched: 4. The CDR3 sequence: CSARATTGGEQYF. CDR3 coding DNA: TGCAGTGCTAGAGCTACGACAGGGGGCGAGCAGTACTTC.

This clonotype was seen a few times. The CDR3 is CASSLVSGLRADTQYF. DNA of the CDR3: TGTGCCAGCAGTTTGGTGTCGGGACTCCGTGCGGATACGCAGTATTTT. The rearrangement joins TRBV27 to TRBJ2-3; TRBD2 might be the D (6 bases). The ends were cut back, 3 bases at V and 6 bases at J, with 19 bases in the middle. From germline, CDR1 is MNHEY and CDR2 SMNVEV (reference sequence). This CDR3 comprises 16 residues.

This clonotype was counted ten times or more. The gene calls are TRBV20-1 and TRBJ2-7; a possible D gene is TRBD2 (6 bases). Germline V gene sequence: CDR1 DFQATT, CDR2 SNEGSKA (reference sequence). The CDR3 consists of 13 residues. V lost 5 bases and J 0 bases, leaving 11 bases between the germline ends. CDR3 protein: CSAAVGGSYEQYF. In DNA form, the CDR3 reads TGCAGTGCTGCCGTGGGGGGCTCCTACGAGCAGTACTTC.